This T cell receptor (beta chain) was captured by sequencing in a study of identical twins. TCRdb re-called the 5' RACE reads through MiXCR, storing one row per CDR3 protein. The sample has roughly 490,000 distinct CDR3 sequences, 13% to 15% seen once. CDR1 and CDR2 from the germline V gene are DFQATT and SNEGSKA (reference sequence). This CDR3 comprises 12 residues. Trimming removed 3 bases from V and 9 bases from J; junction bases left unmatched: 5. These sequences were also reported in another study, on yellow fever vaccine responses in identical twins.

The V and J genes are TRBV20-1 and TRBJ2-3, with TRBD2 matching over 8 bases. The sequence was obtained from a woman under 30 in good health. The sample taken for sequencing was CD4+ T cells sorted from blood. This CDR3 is CSASGGAVTQYF. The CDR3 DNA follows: TGCAGTGCTAGCGGGGGGGCCGTCACGCAGTATTTT.